The clone carrying this T cell receptor (beta chain) was recorded a few times. Antigen unknown. The sample belongs to a study of T-cell reconstitution after alpha-beta-depleted transplantation in children. It was with unique molecular identifiers that the TCRbeta library was prepared. TCRdb reanalysed the PCR reads using MiXCR and keeps one entry per CDR3 protein. The sample yields 200,000 to 300,000 distinct CDR3 sequences, 20% to 30% seen once. Regarding the study as a whole: Among T cells one year after transplant, newly produced cells accounted for most counts and diversity. After transplant, high TCRbeta diversity at day 60 in some patients arose from surviving recipient T cells and thymic progenitors. Reportedly, alpha-beta T cells present about two months post-transplant originated from several hundred expanded clones of graft origin.

The CDR3 is made up of 14 amino acids. With 3 bases clipped from V and 5 bases from J, the junction kept 4 bases outside the gene matches. Germline-derived CDR1 and CDR2 are DFQATT and SNEGSKA (reference sequence). Sequencing used PBMCs, mostly from graft donor cells, obtained 360 days after TCRalphabeta/CD19-depleted stem cell transplant. This rearrangement joins TRBV20-1 to TRBJ2-5; 12 nucleotides line up with TRBD2. The TCR sequence derives from a female patient between 2 and 15 years old who had a stem cell transplant for congenital amegakaryocytic thrombocytopenia, so the T cells may come from the graft donor. Here the CDR3 reads CSASGLAGGETQYF. CDR3 DNA: TGCAGTGCTAGTGGGCTAGCGGGAGGGGAGACCCAGTACTTC.